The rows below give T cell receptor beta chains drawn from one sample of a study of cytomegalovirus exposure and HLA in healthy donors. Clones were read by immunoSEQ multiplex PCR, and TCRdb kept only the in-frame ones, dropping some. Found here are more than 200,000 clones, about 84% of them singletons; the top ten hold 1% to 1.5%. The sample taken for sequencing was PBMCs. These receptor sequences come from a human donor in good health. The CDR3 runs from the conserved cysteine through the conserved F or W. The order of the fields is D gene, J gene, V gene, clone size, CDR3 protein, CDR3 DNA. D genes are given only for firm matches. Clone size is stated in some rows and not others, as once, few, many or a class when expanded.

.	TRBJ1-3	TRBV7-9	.	CASSFKGVDGNTIYF	TGTGCCAGCAGCTTTAAGGGGGTTGACGGAAACACCATATATTTT
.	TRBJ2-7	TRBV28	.	CASSFPDTSYEQYF	TGTGCCAGCAGTTTCCCGGACACCTCCTACGAGCAGTACTTC
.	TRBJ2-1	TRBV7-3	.	CASSTLTPLDILSSYNEQFF	TGTGCCAGCAGCACCCTCACGCCCCTGGACATACTAAGCTCCTACAATGAGCAGTTCTTC
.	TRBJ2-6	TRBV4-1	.	CASSQVVDRRSGANVLTF	TGCGCCAGCAGCCAAGTAGTGGACAGACGCTCTGGGGCCAACGTCCTGACTTTC
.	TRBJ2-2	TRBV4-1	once	CASSPGPFVGGESGELFF	TGCGCCAGCAGCCCGGGACCGTTCGTTGGGGGCGAGTCCGGGGAGCTGTTTTTT
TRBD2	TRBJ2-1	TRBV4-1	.	CASSQHHYSGSWNNEQFF	TGCGCCAGCAGCCAACATCACTATAGCGGGAGTTGGAACAATGAGCAGTTCTTC
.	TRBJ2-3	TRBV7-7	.	CASSLRPPGTGTPGTDTQYF	TGTGCTAGCAGCTTAAGGCCGCCAGGAACCGGGACTCCGGGCACAGATACGCAGTATTTT
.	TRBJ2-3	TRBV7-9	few	CSSSLGRGLPSTDTQYF	TGTTCCAGCAGCCTTGGGCGGGGTCTACCTAGCACAGATACGCAGTATTTT
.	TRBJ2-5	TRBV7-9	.	CSSSSLVVLETQYF	TGTTCCAGCAGCTCTTTAGTCGTTCTGGAGACCCAGTACTTC
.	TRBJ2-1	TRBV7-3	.	CASSRRGINYNEQFF	TGTGCCAGCAGCCGCAGGGGTATCAACTACAATGAGCAGTTCTTC
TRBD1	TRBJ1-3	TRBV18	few	CASSSGTGTGNTIYF	TGTGCCAGCTCATCCGGGACAGGGACTGGAAACACCATATATTTT
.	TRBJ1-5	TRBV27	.	CASSQGFDNQPQHF	TGTGCCAGCAGTCAGGGGTTCGATAATCAGCCCCAGCATTTT
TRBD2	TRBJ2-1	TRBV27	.	CASSSRLAGRYNEQFF	TGTGCCAGCAGCTCAAGACTAGCGGGGAGATACAATGAGCAGTTCTTC
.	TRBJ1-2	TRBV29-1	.	CSVRAGLHYGYTF	TGCAGCGTCCGAGCGGGGTTGCACTATGGCTACACCTTC
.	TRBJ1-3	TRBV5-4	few	CASSWGTGSSGNTIYF	TGTGCCAGCAGCTGGGGAACAGGGTCCTCTGGAAACACCATATATTTT
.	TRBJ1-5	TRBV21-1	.	CASSKESSGDQPQHF	TGTGCCAGCAGCAAAGAAAGTTCCGGGGATCAGCCCCAGCATTTT
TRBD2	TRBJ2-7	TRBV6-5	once	CASSHGLAGEQYF	TGTGCCAGCAGTCACGGACTAGCGGGGGAGCAGTACTTC
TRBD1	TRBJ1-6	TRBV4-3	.	CASSQDDRDNSPLHF	TGCGCCAGCAGCCAAGATGACAGGGATAATTCACCCCTCCACTTT
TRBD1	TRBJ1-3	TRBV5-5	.	CASSLDRGTGNTIYF	TGTGCCAGCAGCTTGGACAGGGGGACTGGAAACACCATATATTTT
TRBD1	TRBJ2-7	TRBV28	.	CASTLPGQDLSYEQYF	TGTGCCAGCACCCTCCCGGGACAGGACCTCTCCTACGAGCAGTACTTC
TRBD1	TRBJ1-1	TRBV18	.	CASSPLVGTEHTEAFF	TGTGCCAGCTCACCACTTGTGGGGACAGAACACACTGAAGCTTTCTTT
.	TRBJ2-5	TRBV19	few	CASNSGWEGETQYF	TGTGCCAGTAATTCGGGATGGGAAGGGGAGACCCAGTACTTC
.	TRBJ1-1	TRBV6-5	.	CASKLDRGNTEAFF	TGTGCCAGCAAGTTAGACCGGGGGAACACTGAAGCTTTCTTT
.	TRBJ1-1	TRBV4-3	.	CASSQVYSDSNTEAFF	TGCGCCAGCAGCCAAGTGTATTCAGATTCGAACACTGAAGCTTTCTTT
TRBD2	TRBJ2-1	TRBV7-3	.	CASSVTSGNYNEQFF	TGTGCCAGCAGCGTGACTAGCGGGAATTACAATGAGCAGTTCTTC
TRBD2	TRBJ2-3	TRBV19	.	CASSIGTSGSTDTQYF	TGTGCCAGTAGTATAGGAACTAGCGGGAGCACAGATACGCAGTATTTT
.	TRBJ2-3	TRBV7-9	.	CASSSLVSNTDTQYF	TGTGCCAGCAGCTCGTTAGTAAGCAACACAGATACGCAGTATTTT
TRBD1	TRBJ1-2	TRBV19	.	CASLPGTGEYYGYTF	TGTGCCAGTCTCCCCGGGACAGGGGAATACTATGGCTACACCTTC
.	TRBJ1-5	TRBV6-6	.	CASTRAADQPQHF	TGTGCCAGCACTAGAGCCGCGGATCAGCCCCAGCATTTT
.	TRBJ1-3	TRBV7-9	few	CASSLAGVVSGNTIYF	TGTGCCAGCAGCTTAGCCGGAGTGGTATCTGGAAACACCATATATTTT
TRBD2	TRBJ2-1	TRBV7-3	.	CASSRSGTSGNNEQFF	TGTGCCAGCAGCCGATCCGGGACTAGCGGTAACAATGAGCAGTTCTTC
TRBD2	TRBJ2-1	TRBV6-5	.	CASSPIAGGPGEQFF	TGTGCCAGCAGTCCTATAGCGGGAGGGCCAGGTGAGCAGTTCTTC
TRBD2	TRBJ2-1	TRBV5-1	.	CASSLARGGGTSHEQFF	TGCGCCAGCAGCTTGGCCCGGGGGGGAGGAACTAGCCATGAGCAGTTCTTC
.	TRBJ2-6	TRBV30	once	CAWSVGVSGANVLTF	TGTGCCTGGAGTGTTGGAGTCTCTGGGGCCAACGTCCTGACTTTC
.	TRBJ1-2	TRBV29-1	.	CSAVGRGIGYGYTF	TGCAGCGCCGTCGGGAGGGGGATAGGATATGGCTACACCTTC
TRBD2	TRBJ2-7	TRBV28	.	CASSGVMGLAGGSYEQYF	TGTGCCAGCAGTGGAGTAATGGGACTAGCGGGAGGCTCCTACGAGCAGTACTTC
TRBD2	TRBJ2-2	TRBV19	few	CASSIGLAGGYTGELFF	TGTGCCAGTAGTATCGGACTAGCCGGCGGATACACCGGGGAGCTGTTTTTT
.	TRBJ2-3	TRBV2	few	CASLAESAQYF	TGTGCCAGCCTTGCGGAGAGTGCGCAGTATTTT
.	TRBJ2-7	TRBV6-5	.	CASSYSPGGTAYEQYF	TGTGCCAGCAGTTACTCCCCGGGAGGGACAGCCTACGAGCAGTACTTC
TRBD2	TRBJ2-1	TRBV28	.	CASSLAGGPKDEQFF	TGTGCCAGCAGTTTAGCGGGAGGGCCCAAAGATGAGCAGTTCTTC
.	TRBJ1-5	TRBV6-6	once	CASSYSLTGQPQHF	TGTGCCAGCAGTTACTCCCTAACGGGACAGCCCCAGCATTTT
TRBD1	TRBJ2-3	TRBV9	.	CASGGGRRGGTGGIADTQYF	TGTGCCAGCGGAGGGGGAAGACGTGGTGGGACAGGGGGTATCGCAGATACGCAGTATTTT
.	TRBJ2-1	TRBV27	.	CASSSGTSYNEQFF	TGTGCCAGCAGTTCGGGGACTTCCTACAATGAGCAGTTCTTC
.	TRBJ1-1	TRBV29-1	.	CSALTDKNTEAFF	TGCAGCGCCCTCACAGATAAGAACACTGAAGCTTTCTTT
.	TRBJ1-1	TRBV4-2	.	CASSRLIGGWLEAFF	TGTGCCAGCAGCCGCCTGATTGGGGGCTGGCTTGAAGCTTTCTTT
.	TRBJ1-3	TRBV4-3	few	CASSHSSGSGNTIYF	TGCGCCAGCAGCCATTCGAGCGGCTCTGGAAACACCATATATTTT
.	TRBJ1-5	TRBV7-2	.	CASSPQSGRTEPQHF	TGTGCCAGCAGCCCACAAAGCGGTCGTACGGAGCCCCAGCATTTT
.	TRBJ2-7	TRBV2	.	CASSEELRYEQYF	TGTGCCAGCAGTGAAGAGTTACGTTACGAGCAGTACTTC
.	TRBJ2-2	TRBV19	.	CATHYTGELFF	TGTGCCACCCATTACACCGGGGAGCTGTTTTTT
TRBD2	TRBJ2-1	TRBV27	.	CASSRLAGSPWYEQFF	TGTGCCAGCAGCCGACTAGCGGGTTCGCCTTGGTATGAGCAGTTCTTC
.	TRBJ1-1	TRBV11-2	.	CASSLGGNTEAFF	TGTGCCAGCAGCTTAGGAGGGAACACTGAAGCTTTCTTT
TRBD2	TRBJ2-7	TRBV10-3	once	CATASLAGYEQYF	TGTGCCACCGCCTCATTAGCGGGATACGAGCAGTACTTC
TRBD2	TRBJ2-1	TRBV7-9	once	CASSLAEGTSSQFF	TGTGCCAGCAGCTTAGCCGAAGGGACTAGCAGTCAGTTCTTC
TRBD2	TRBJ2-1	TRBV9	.	CASRGGLAGGDEQFF	TGTGCCAGCAGGGGTGGACTAGCGGGTGGAGATGAGCAGTTCTTC
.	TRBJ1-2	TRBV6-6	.	CASTSTFDYGYTF	TGTGCCAGCACCTCGACATTCGACTATGGCTACACCTTC
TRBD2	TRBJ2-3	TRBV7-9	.	CASNIRRTSGVDTQYF	TGTGCCAGCAACATCCGACGGACTAGCGGGGTGGATACGCAGTATTTT